One and the same sample provided the 14 T cell receptor beta chains below, sequenced in a study of T cell responses to AZD1222 COVID-19 vaccine (dated by TCRdb to the early 2020s). Libraries were built with the immunoSEQ multiplex PCR assay. What TCRdb holds here is the immuneACCESS table cut down to in-frame rearrangements. Part of the clones is not present; checked against another copy, under half of the missing clones reflect an unresolved V gene, and the others are unexplained. In this sample the table shows about 150,000 clones, 65% to 90% of which occur a single time. The top ten clones comprise more than 7.5% of the sample. The label giving this sample's time point can be read as: about 28 days (+/-7) after the second vaccine dose. The intended sense of this specimen's treatment or condition label: meningococcal conjugate vaccine given as trial control. The sample here was peripheral blood, taken 28 days after the second dose of the MenACWY control vaccine. The receptors come from an adult who received the MenACWY meningococcal vaccine as a control.

The chain carries TRBV6-6 and TRBJ2-4; D is tentatively TRBD1 or TRBD2 (6 bases each). Trimming cost V 4 bases and J 5 bases, with 12 bases left between them. Germline CDR1 and CDR2: MNHNY and SVGAGI (reference sequence). CDR3 length: 14 residues. The CDR3 sequence is CASSWGAGENIQYF. DNA of the CDR3: TGTGCCAGCAGTTGGGGGGCAGGGGAAAACATTCAGTACTTC.

The V and J genes are TRBV7-9 and TRBJ2-7; the match to TRBD1 covers 9 bases. The CDR3 runs 16 residues. Germline V lookup: CDR1 SEHNR, CDR2 FQNEAQ (reference sequence). The trim removed 5 bases at V and 3 bases at J, leaving 11 bases unmatched. CDR3: CASSGLKTGGDYEQYV. The CDR3 coding sequence is TGTGCCAGCAGCGGACTCAAGACAGGGGGGGACTACGAGCAGTACGTC.

The V gene is TRBV28, the J gene TRBJ1-3, with D possibly TRBD1 on 6 matching bases. Germline CDR1 reads MDHEN; CDR2 reads SYDVKM. Trimming left V 6 bases short and J 0 bases short, with 21 bases between. This CDR3 region has 18 residues. The CDR3 DNA reads TGTGCCAGCAGCAGTAGGACAGTCCAAGGGGCCTCTGGAAACACCATATATTTT. Translated: CASSSRTVQGASGNTIYF.

This clone was detected once. This chain connects TRBV6-5 to TRBJ2-2, with D unclear. Germline V gene data show CDR1 as MNHEY and CDR2 as SVGAGI. This CDR3 comprises 11 residues. V was clipped by 8 bases and J by 6 bases, with 7 bases between them. The CDR3 region is CASGIPGELFF. The CDR3 DNA reads TGTGCCAGCGGGATACCCGGGGAGCTGTTTTTT.

In DNA, the CDR3 is TGTGCCTGGACAGGCAGCAAGAACACTGAAGCTTTCTTT. Amino acids: CAWTGSKNTEAFF. The chain employs TRBV30 and TRBJ1-1; D gene uncertain. Looked up from germline, CDR1 is GTSNPN and CDR2 is SVGIG (reference sequence). V lost 4 bases and J 1 base, leaving 10 bases between the germline ends. The CDR3 covers 13 residues.

The chain couples TRBV7-9 to TRBJ2-2, with no clear D. V lost 5 bases and J lost 5, with 18 bases in between. CDR3 size: 16 residues. Germline assignment: CDR1 SEHNR and CDR2 FQNEAQ (reference sequence). The CDR3 sequence: CASSALITSWTGELFF. Written as DNA, the CDR3 is TGTGCCAGCAGCGCACTCATTACTTCGTGGACCGGGGAGCTGTTTTTT.

V and J are TRBV11-2 and TRBJ1-1, with no clear D. V was pared by 4 bases and J by 12 bases, with 18 bases between. Germline V CDR1 and CDR2: SGHAT, FQNNGV. This CDR3 comprises 13 residues. The CDR3 DNA follows: TGTGCCAGCAGCTCCCCTCGGAAGATGGGAACTTTCTTT. This translates into CASSSPRKMGTFF. Together with reference TRBV11-2 and TRBJ1-1, the CDR3 gives the full variable domain: EAGVAQSPRYKIIEKRQSVAFWCNPISGHATLYWYQQILGQGPKLLIQFQNNGVVDDSQLPKDRFSAERLKGVDSTLKIQPAKLEDSAVYLCASSSPRKMGTFFGQGTRLTVV.

The rearrangement joins TRBV19 to TRBJ1-1; no firm D call. The ends were cut back, 6 bases at V and 6 bases at J, with 14 bases in the middle. The CDR3 totals 13 residues. Germline V gives CDR1 LNHDA, CDR2 SQIVND (reference sequence). The CDR3 loop is CASRRPGSAEAFF. CDR3 coding DNA: TGTGCCAGTAGAAGACCCGGCAGCGCTGAAGCTTTCTTT.

V gene TRBV2 combines with J gene TRBJ1-5; tentatively, D is TRBD1 (5 bases). V lost 5 bases to trimming and J lost 7 bases, with 15 bases between them. Germline V CDR1 and CDR2: SNHLY, FYNNEI. The CDR3 extends over 14 amino acids. The CDR3 region is CASSPGTRGQPQHF. The CDR3 DNA reads as TGTGCCAGCAGTCCCGGGACGAGAGGACAGCCCCAGCATTTT.

The rearrangement links TRBV11-3 to TRBJ2-1, with 7 positions matching TRBD2. Trimming removed 7 bases from V and 8 bases from J; junction bases left unmatched: 23. In germline, CDR1 is SGHNT, CDR2 YENEEA. This CDR3 has 18 residues. The CDR3 here is CASTPGVGVRESGDEQFF. The CDR3, as DNA: TGTGCCAGCACCCCTGGGGTCGGAGTGCGGGAGAGTGGGGATGAGCAGTTCTTC. Combining the CDR3 with reference TRBV11-3 and TRBJ2-1 gives the whole variable domain EAGVVQSPRYKIIEKKQPVAFWCNPISGHNTLYWYLQNLGQGPELLIRYENEEAVDDSQLPKDRFSAERLKGVDSTLKIQPAELGDSAVYLCASTPGVGVRESGDEQFFGPGTRLTVL.

V and J are TRBV7-6 and TRBJ2-5; D may be TRBD1 (6 bases). Trimming stripped 3 bases from V and 1 base from J, with 12 bases between. CDR1 SGHVS and CDR2 FNYEAQ come from the germline V gene. The length of the CDR3 is 15 residues. The CDR3 protein is CASSFAGQPQETQYF. In nucleotides, the CDR3 is TGTGCCAGCAGCTTTGCAGGACAGCCCCAAGAGACCCAGTACTTC.

V and J are TRBV15 and TRBJ2-5; unclear D gene. Germline CDR1 reads LNHNV; CDR2 reads YYDKDF (reference sequence). This CDR3 is built from 13 residues. Trimming left V 4 bases short and J 2 bases short, with 8 bases between. The chain's CDR3 is CATSIQPQETQYF. CDR3 sequence (DNA): TGTGCCACCAGCATCCAACCGCAAGAGACCCAGTACTTC.

CDR3 sequence: CASSQYPGADYEQYF. DNA for the CDR3: TGTGCCAGCAGCCAATATCCGGGGGCGGATTACGAGCAGTACTTC. This chain uses TRBV3-1 (or the pseudogene TRBV3-2) with TRBJ2-7, with D possibly being TRBD1 or TRBD2 (6 bases each). Germline V gene data show CDR1 as LGHDT and CDR2 as YNNKEL (reference sequence). V shed 2 bases and J shed 4 bases, with 15 bases lying between them. This CDR3 spans 15 amino acids.

J is TRBJ1-1 and V is TRBV10-3; D is unclear. Per germline, CDR1 ENHRY and CDR2 SYGVKD. V lost 6 bases and J lost 1, with 12 bases in between. The CDR3 covers 14 residues. The CDR3 region is CAIRHTAGNTEAFF. CDR3 nucleotide sequence: TGTGCCATCAGGCATACGGCGGGGAACACTGAAGCTTTCTTT.